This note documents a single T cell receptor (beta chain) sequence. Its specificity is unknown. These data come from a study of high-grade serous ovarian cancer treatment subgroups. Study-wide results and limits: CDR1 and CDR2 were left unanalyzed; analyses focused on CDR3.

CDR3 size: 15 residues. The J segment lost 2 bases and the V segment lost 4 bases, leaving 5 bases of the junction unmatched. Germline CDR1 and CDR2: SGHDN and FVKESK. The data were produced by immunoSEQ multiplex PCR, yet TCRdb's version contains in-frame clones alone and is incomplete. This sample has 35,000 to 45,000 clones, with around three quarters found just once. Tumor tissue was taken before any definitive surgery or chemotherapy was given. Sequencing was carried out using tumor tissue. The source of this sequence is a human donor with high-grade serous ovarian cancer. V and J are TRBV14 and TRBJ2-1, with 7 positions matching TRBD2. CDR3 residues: CASSLGLDTYNEQFF. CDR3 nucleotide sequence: TGTGCCAGCAGCCTAGGACTAGACACCTACAATGAGCAGTTCTTC.